A single sample gave rise to the 2 T cell receptor beta chains below, sequenced in a study of CD8+CD57+ T cells in acquired aplastic anemia. Genomic DNA constituted the template upon which TCR beta VDJ and CDR3 profiling was performed. TCRdb reprocessed the reads via MiXCR and lists one record per CDR3 protein. The sample has about 160,000 distinct CDR3 sequences, around half seen once. Flow cytometry had shown expanded CD8+CD57+ cells in the patients chosen for sequencing. The source material was sorted CD4+, CD8+, or CD8+CD57+ T cells (not recorded which) from PBMCs. The receptors here all came from a human donor with aplastic anemia.

V is TRBV15 and J is TRBJ2-5, with 14 bases matching TRBD2. Germline V gene data show CDR1 as LNHNV and CDR2 as YYDKDF (reference sequence). V was clipped by 5 bases and J by 4 bases; unmatched bases: 6. This CDR3 has 16 amino acids. CDR3 nucleotides: TGTGCCACCAGCCTAGGACTAGCGGGAGGTGGAGAGACCCAGTACTTC. It is translated as CATSLGLAGGGETQYF. The entire variable domain, with the rest obtained from reference TRBV15 and TRBJ2-5, is as follows: DAMVIQNPRYQVTQFGKPVTLSCSQTLNHNVMYWYQQKSSQAPKLLFHYYDKDFNNEADTPDNFQSRRPNTSFCFLDIRSPGLGDTAMYLCATSLGLAGGGETQYFGPGTRLLVL.

This clonotype was seen a handful of times. The rearrangement uses TRBV19 and TRBJ1-5; D uncertain. The CDR3 totals 13 residues. Germline V gene lookup returns CDR1 LNHDA and CDR2 SQIVND (reference sequence). V was cut by 5 bases and J by 6 bases, with 11 bases left in between. CDR3 DNA sequence: TGTGCCAGTAGTTGGGAGCCGTCTCAGCCCCAGCATTTT. This encodes CASSWEPSQPQHF.